This T cell receptor beta chain is from a study of cytomegalovirus exposure and HLA in healthy donors. Study as a whole: The same platform was used for the 100 to 150 validation repertoires as for the 600 to 700 first-cohort repertoires, as reported in a later analysis.

These donors were members of the 120-subject validation cohort, a group separate from the roughly 670-subject first cohort. Details on this clone: Its matching antigen is unknown.

Only in-frame clones appear in the TCRdb table, and some are missing; sequencing was by immunoSEQ multiplex PCR. This sample has 110,000 or so clones, with roughly nine tenths found just once. Points from the study as a whole: The CMV antigen specificity of three CMV-associated chains was confirmed through in vitro analysis. It was about 150 TCR beta chains that were listed as cytomegalovirus-associated.

The CDR3 extends over 16 amino acids. The V end lost 0 bases, the J end lost 4 bases, and 13 bases lay between the germline ends. CDR1 SGHRS and CDR2 YFSETQ come from the germline V gene. Sequencing was done on a sample of PBMCs. This TCR was recovered from a man between 18 and 35 years old in good health and CMV-seropositive. V gene TRBV5-1 combines with J gene TRBJ2-2; D perhaps matches TRBD2 (5 bases). The CDR3 loop is CASSLESGGGTGELFF. CDR3 bases: TGCGCCAGCAGCTTGGAAAGCGGCGGCGGCACCGGGGAGCTGTTTTTT.